This T cell receptor (beta chain) was captured by sequencing in a study of blood T cell repertoires in COVID-19. Looking at the study overall: The United States, Italy and Spain were the sources of the acute and convalescent COVID-19 samples. Nucleic acid was either cDNA or gDNA, and it came from T cells, B-cell-depleted T cells, or PBMCs.

As processed by the authors: Nucleated cell counts were estimated from reference gene primer amplification. Here immunoSEQ multiplex PCR was the method, and the copy in TCRdb shows in-frame clones only, minus some. The V and J calls and the clone size are those of that table, but D and trimming were determined from the DNA. There are 100,000 to 150,000 clones in the sample; approximately 81% occur only once, and 1.1% to 1.5% lies in the top ten. Losses at the gene ends were 10 bases for V and 6 bases for J; bases not matched to a gene: 12. Per germline, CDR1 LNHDA and CDR2 SQIVND (reference sequence). CDR3 length: 14 residues.

The chain joins TRBV19 to TRBJ2-1; 7 bases match TRBD1. The sample was peripheral blood. This TCR came from a man in his 60s with acute or convalescent COVID-19. The CDR3 reads CATQWGTASNEQFF. The CDR3 region has the DNA TGTGCCACCCAATGGGGGACAGCAAGCAATGAGCAGTTCTTC.